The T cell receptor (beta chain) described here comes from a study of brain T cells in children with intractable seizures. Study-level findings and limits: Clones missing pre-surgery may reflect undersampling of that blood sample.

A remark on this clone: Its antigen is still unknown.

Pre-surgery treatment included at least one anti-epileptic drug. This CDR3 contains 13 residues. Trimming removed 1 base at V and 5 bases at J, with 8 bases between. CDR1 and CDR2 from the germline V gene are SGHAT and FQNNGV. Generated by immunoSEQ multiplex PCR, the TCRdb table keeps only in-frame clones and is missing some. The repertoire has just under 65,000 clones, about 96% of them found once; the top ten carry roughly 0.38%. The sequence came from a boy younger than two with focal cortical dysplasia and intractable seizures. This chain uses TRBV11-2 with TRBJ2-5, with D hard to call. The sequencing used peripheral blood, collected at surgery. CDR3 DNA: TGTGCCAGCAGCTTAGGAGCTACGGAGACCCAGTACTTC. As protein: CASSLGATETQYF.